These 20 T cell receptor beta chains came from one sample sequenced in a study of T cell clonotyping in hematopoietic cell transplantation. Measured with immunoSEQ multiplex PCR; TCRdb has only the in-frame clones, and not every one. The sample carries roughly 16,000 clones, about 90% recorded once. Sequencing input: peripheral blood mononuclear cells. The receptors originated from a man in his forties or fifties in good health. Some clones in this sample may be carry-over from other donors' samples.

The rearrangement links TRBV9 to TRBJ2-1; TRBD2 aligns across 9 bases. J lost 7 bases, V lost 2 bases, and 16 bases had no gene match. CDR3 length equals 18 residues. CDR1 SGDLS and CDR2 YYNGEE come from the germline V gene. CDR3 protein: CASSVSGGPLRTWNEQFF. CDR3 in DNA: TGTGCCAGCAGCGTTAGCGGGGGCCCTCTTCGGACATGGAATGAGCAGTTCTTC.

The CDR3 DNA follows: TGTGCCAGCAGTGACGGGACGAATCAGCCCCAGCATTTT. This gives the protein CASSDGTNQPQHF. The V call is TRBV6-5, the J call TRBJ1-5; D is perhaps TRBD1 (5 bases). This CDR3 spans 13 amino acids. The ends were cut back, 5 bases at V and 4 bases at J, with 9 bases in the middle. Germline V gene lookup returns CDR1 MNHEY and CDR2 SVGAGI.

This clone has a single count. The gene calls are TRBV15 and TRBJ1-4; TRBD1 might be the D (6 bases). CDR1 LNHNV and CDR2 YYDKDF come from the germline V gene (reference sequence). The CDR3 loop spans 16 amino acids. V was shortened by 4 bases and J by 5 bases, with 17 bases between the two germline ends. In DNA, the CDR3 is TGTGCCACCAGCAAAGTCAGGGGCGCAGGAAATGAAAAACTGTTTTTT. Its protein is CATSKVRGAGNEKLFF. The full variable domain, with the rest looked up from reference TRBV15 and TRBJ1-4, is DAMVIQNPRYQVTQFGKPVTLSCSQTLNHNVMYWYQQKSSQAPKLLFHYYDKDFNNEADTPDNFQSRRPNTSFCFLDIRSPGLGDTAMYLCATSKVRGAGNEKLFFGSGTQLSVL.

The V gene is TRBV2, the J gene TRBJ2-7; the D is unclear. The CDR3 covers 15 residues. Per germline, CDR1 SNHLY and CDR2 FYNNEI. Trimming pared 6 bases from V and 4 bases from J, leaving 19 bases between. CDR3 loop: CASSQPGQTIYEQYF. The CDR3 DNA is TGTGCCAGCAGCCAACCGGGCCAGACGATTTACGAGCAGTACTTC.

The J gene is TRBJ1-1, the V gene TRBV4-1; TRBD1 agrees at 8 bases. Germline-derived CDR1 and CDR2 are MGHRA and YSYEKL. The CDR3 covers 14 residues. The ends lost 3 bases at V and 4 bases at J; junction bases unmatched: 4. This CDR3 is CASSHRTGITEAFF. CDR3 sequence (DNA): TGCGCCAGCAGCCACCGGACAGGGATCACTGAAGCTTTCTTT.

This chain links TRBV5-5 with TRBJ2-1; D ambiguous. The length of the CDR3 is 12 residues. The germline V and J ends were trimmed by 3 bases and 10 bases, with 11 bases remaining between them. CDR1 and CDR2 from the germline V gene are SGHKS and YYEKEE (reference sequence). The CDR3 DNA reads TGTGCCAGCAGCTGGGATGGGGTAGAGCAGTTCTTC. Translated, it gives CASSWDGVEQFF. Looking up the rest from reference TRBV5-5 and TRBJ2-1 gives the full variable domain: DAGVTQSPTHLIKTRGQQVTLRCSPISGHKSVSWYQQVLGQGPQFIFQYYEKEERGRGNFPDRFSARQFPNYSSELNVNALLLGDSALYLCASSWDGVEQFFGPGTRLTVL.

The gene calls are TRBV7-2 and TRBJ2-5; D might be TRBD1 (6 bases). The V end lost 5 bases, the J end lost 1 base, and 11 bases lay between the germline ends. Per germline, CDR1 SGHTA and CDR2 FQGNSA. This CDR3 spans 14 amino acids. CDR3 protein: CASSTKTGQETQYF. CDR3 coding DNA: TGTGCCAGCAGCACCAAGACAGGCCAAGAGACCCAGTACTTC.

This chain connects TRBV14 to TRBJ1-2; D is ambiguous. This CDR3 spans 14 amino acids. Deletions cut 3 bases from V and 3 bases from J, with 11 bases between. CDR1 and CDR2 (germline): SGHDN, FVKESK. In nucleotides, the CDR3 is TGTGCCAGCAGCCATGACTGGGAAGACTATGGCTACACCTTC. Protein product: CASSHDWEDYGYTF.

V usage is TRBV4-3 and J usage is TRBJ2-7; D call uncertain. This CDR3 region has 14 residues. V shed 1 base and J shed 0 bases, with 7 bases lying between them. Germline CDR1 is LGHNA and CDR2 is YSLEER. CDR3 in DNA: TGCGCCAGCAGCCAAGGTCCCAGCTCCTACGAGCAGTACTTC. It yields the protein CASSQGPSSYEQYF.

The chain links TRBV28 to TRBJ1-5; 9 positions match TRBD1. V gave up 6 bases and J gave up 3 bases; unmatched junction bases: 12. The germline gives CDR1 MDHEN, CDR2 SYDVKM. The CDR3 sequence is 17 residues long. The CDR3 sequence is CASRPGTGYLDNQPQHF. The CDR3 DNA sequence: TGTGCCAGCAGGCCCGGGACAGGGTATTTGGACAATCAGCCCCAGCATTTT.

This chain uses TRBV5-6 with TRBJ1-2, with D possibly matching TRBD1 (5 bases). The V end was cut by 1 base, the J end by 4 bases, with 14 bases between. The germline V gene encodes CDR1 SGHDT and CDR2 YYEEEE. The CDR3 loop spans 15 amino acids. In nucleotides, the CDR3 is TGTGCCAGCAGCTTGATCGACAGAAGAGGCTATGGCTACACCTTC. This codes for CASSLIDRRGYGYTF.

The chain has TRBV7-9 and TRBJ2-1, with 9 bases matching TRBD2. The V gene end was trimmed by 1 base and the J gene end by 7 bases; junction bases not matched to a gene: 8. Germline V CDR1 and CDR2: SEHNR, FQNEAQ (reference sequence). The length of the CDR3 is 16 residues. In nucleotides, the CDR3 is TGTGCCAGCAGCTTAGTTCCAGCGGGGGGCCGAAATGAGCAGTTCTTC. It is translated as CASSLVPAGGRNEQFF.

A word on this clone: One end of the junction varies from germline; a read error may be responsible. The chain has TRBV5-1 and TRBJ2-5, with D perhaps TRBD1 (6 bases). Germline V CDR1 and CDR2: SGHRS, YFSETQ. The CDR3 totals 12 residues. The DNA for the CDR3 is TGCGCCAGCAGCTTGACTACAGGGTTTTTGGACTTC. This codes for CASSLTTGFLDF. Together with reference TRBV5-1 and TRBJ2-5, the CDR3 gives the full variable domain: KAGVTQTPRYLIKTRGQQVTLSCSPISGHRSVSWYQQTPGQGLQFLFEYFSETQRNKGNFPGRFSGRQFSNSRSEMNVSTLELGDSALYLCASSLTTGFLDFGPGTRLLVL.

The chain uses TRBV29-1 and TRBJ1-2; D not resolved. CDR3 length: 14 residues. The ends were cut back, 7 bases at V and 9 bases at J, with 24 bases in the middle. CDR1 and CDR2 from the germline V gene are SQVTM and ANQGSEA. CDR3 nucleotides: TGCAGCGCGCGAAATGGACCCGCGGGTGGGAGCTACACCTTC. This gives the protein CSARNGPAGGSYTF. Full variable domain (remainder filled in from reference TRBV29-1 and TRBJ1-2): SAVISQKPSRDICQRGTSLTIQCQVDSQVTMMFWYRQQPGQSLTLIATANQGSEATYESGFVIDKFPISRPNLTFSTLTVSNMSPEDSSIYLCSARNGPAGGSYTFGSGTRLTVV.

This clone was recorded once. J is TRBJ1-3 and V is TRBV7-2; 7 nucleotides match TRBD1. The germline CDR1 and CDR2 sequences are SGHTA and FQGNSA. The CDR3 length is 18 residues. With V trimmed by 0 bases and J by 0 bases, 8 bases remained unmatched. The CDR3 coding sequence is TGTGCCAGCAGCTTAGCGTTGTCAGGGGGAGGCTCTGGAAACACCATATATTTT. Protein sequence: CASSLALSGGGSGNTIYF.

CDR3: CASSFLVNLGNQPQHF. The CDR3 nucleotides are TGTGCCAGCAGTTTTTTGGTAAATTTGGGCAATCAGCCCCAGCATTTT. V and J are TRBV27 and TRBJ1-5; no clear D. Per germline, CDR1 MNHEY and CDR2 SMNVEV (reference sequence). Trimming removed 3 bases at V and 2 bases at J, with 14 bases between. The CDR3 consists of 16 residues.

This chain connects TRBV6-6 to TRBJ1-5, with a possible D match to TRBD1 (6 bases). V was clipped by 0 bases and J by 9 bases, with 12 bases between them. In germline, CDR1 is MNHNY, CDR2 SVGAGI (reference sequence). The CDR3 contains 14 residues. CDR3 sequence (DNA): TGTGCCAGCAGTTACTCGGGGGGGGCAGGGCCCCAGCATTTT. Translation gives CASSYSGGAGPQHF.

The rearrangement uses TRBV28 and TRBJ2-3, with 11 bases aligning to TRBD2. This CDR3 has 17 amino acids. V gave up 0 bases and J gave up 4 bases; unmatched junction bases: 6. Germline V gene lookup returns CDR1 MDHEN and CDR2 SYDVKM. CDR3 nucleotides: TGTGCCAGCAGTTTATGGGACTTAGCGGGAGGGCCAGATACGCAGTATTTT. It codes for CASSLWDLAGGPDTQYF.

The CDR3 reads CSAAYTGELFF. The CDR3 nucleotides are TGCAGTGCCGCCTACACCGGGGAGCTGTTTTTT. The chain is built from TRBV20-1 and TRBJ2-2; D remains ambiguous. The CDR3 has 11 amino acids. Trimming took 6 bases from V and 3 from J, leaving 5 bases between them. Germline loops: CDR1 DFQATT, CDR2 SNEGSKA (reference sequence).

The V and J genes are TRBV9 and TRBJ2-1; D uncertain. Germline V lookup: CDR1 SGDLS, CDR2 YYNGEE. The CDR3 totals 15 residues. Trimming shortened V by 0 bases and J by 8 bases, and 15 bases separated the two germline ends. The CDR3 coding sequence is TGTGCCAGCAGCGTAGATGGTAGTCTGTGGGATGAGCAGTTCTTC. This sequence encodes CASSVDGSLWDEQFF.